Shown below are 22 T cell receptor beta chains from a single sample sequenced in a study of T cell responses to AZD1222 COVID-19 vaccine. The repertoire was sequenced with immunoSEQ multiplex PCR; TCRdb's copy has only in-frame clones and lacks some. The data show about 66,000 clones, about nine tenths seen once. This sample comprised peripheral blood, obtained 28 days after the second dose of the MenACWY control vaccine. The receptors stem from an adult who received the MenACWY meningococcal vaccine as a control.

The CDR3 loop is CSALEAEYTYEQYF. In nucleotides, the CDR3 is TGCAGCGCCCTCGAGGCGGAATATACCTACGAGCAGTACTTC. V usage is TRBV29-1 and J usage is TRBJ2-7; D not resolved. CDR3 size: 14 residues. V was clipped by 7 bases and J by 2 bases, with 18 bases between them. The V gene's germline CDR1 is SQVTM and CDR2 ANQGSEA.

The gene calls are TRBV7-8 and TRBJ1-1; 11 bases line up with TRBD1. This CDR3 has 14 amino acids. Germline V gene sequence: CDR1 SGHVS, CDR2 FQNEAQ. V was pared by 4 bases and J by 5 bases, with 3 bases of the junction left unmatched. The CDR3 nucleotides read TGTGCCAGCAGCTCCGGGACAGGGGGTACTGAAGCTTTCTTT. It translates to CASSSGTGGTEAFF.

This chain joins TRBV30 and TRBJ1-1; 7 bases line up with TRBD1. The CDR3 runs 13 residues. Germline CDR1 reads GTSNPN; CDR2 reads SVGIG (reference sequence). CDR3 DNA: TGTGTCCGAGGGGCAGGGGGGAACACTGAAGCTTTCTTT. Translation: CVRGAGGNTEAFF.

This clone was detected once. V gene TRBV7-8 combines with J gene TRBJ2-1; D may be TRBD1 (6 bases). V lost 5 bases and J 7 bases, leaving 24 bases between the germline ends. Germline V gene sequence: CDR1 SGHVS, CDR2 FQNEAQ. The CDR3 loop spans 17 amino acids. This CDR3 is CASSRSPIGGTFNEQFF. The CDR3 bases are TGTGCCAGCAGCCGGTCCCCCATAGGGGGTACATTTAATGAGCAGTTCTTC.

The V and J genes are TRBV3-1 (or the pseudogene TRBV3-2) and TRBJ2-7, with 8 bases aligning to TRBD2. The CDR3 runs 14 residues. With V trimmed by 2 bases and J by 6 bases, 6 bases remained unmatched. The germline gives CDR1 LGHDT, CDR2 YNNKEL (reference sequence). The CDR3 DNA is TGTGCCAGCAGCCAATACGGGAGGGCCCTCGAGCAGTACTTC. This translates into CASSQYGRALEQYF.

This clone has a handful of counts. V is TRBV6-4 and J is TRBJ2-1, with 7 bases identical to TRBD1. With 8 bases clipped from V and 7 bases from J, the junction kept 11 bases outside the gene matches. The germline V gene encodes CDR1 MRHNA and CDR2 SNTAGT. The length of the CDR3 is 14 residues. CDR3 protein: CASGRTGEGNEQFF. The CDR3 coding sequence is TGTGCCAGCGGCAGGACAGGAGAGGGGAATGAGCAGTTCTTC.

This rearrangement joins TRBV7-8 to TRBJ2-5; no firm D call. Germline V CDR1 and CDR2: SGHVS, FQNEAQ. The CDR3 sequence is 12 residues long. V lost 5 bases to trimming and J lost 3 bases, with 7 bases between them. The CDR3 loop reads CASSRTKETQYF. The CDR3 DNA reads as TGTGCCAGCAGCCGGACGAAAGAGACCCAGTACTTC. Combining the CDR3 with reference TRBV7-8 and TRBJ2-5 gives the whole variable domain GAGVSQSPRYKVAKRGQDVALRCDPISGHVSLFWYQQALGQGPEFLTYFQNEAQLDKSGLPSDRFFAERPEGSVSTLKIQRTQQEDSAVYLCASSRTKETQYFGPGTRLLVL.

This chain uses TRBV30 with TRBJ2-3; 15 positions agree with TRBD2. Germline V gives CDR1 GTSNPN, CDR2 SVGIG (reference sequence). Trimming took 5 bases from V and 6 from J; bases not matched to a gene: 0. There are 13 residues in the CDR3. The CDR3 here is CAWGLAGGDTQYF. In DNA, the CDR3 is TGTGCCTGGGGACTAGCGGGAGGGGATACGCAGTATTTT.

The chain is built from TRBV21-1 and TRBJ1-5; the D segment call TRBD1 is taken from the table without a DNA check. TRBV21-1 is a pseudogene. CDR3 length: 16 residues. In nucleotides, the CDR3 is TGTGCCAGCAGCAACACAGACAGGGTGGAGGATCAGCCCCAGCATTTT. Encoded protein: CASSNTDRVEDQPQHF.

V is TRBV28 and J is TRBJ1-2; D not resolved. The CDR3 sequence is 12 residues long. V dropped 3 bases and J dropped 5 bases, with 7 bases sitting between them. The V gene's germline CDR1 is MDHEN and CDR2 SYDVKM. CDR3 sequence reads: CASSFQRYGYTF. The CDR3 DNA reads as TGTGCCAGCAGTTTCCAACGGTATGGCTACACCTTC.

The V gene is TRBV6-5, the J gene TRBJ2-7, with D possibly TRBD2 on 6 matching bases. CDR3 length: 15 amino acids. CDR1 and CDR2 (germline): MNHEY, SVGAGI. Trimming took 2 bases from V and 0 from J, leaving 11 bases between them. CDR3 DNA sequence: TGTGCCAGCAGTTACCGAAGCGGGTCCTCCTACGAGCAGTACTTC. The encoded protein is CASSYRSGSSYEQYF.

This chain joins TRBV7-9 and TRBJ1-1; D may be TRBD1 (5 bases). The CDR3 length is 14 residues. The V gene's germline CDR1 is SEHNR and CDR2 FQNEAQ (reference sequence). With 7 bases removed from V and 1 base from J, the gap between germline ends came to 13 bases. The CDR3 DNA reads TGTGCCAGCACTTCCGGGGCTACGAACACTGAAGCTTTCTTT. This translates into CASTSGATNTEAFF.

The chain carries TRBV5-1 and TRBJ1-1; TRBD1 is a possible D gene (5 bases). Between the trimmed V and J ends, which lost 0 bases and 4 bases, there was a span of 13 bases. The CDR3 is made up of 15 amino acids. The germline CDR1 and CDR2 sequences are SGHRS and YFSETQ. The CDR3 is CASSLATQRGTEAFF. DNA for the CDR3: TGCGCCAGCAGCTTGGCCACCCAGAGGGGCACTGAAGCTTTCTTT.

V and J are TRBV3-1 (or the pseudogene TRBV3-2) and TRBJ1-4; 10 bases align to TRBD1. The germline V gene has CDR1 LGHDT and CDR2 YNNKEL (reference sequence). This CDR3 is built from 15 residues. Trimming cost V 4 bases and J 8 bases; bases outside gene matches: 7. The CDR3 nucleotides are TGTGCCAGCAGCCCGGCCGGGACAGGGGAAGAAAAACTGTTTTTT. Its translation is CASSPAGTGEEKLFF.

This clone has only one observation. V and J are TRBV12-3 or TRBV12-4 and TRBJ2-4; no clear D. This CDR3 comprises 11 residues. Trimming shortened V by 7 bases and J by 5 bases, and 6 bases separated the two germline ends. The CDR3 loop reads CASTFQNIQYF. The CDR3 DNA follows: TGTGCCAGCACCTTCCAAAACATTCAGTACTTC.

This chain links TRBV25-1 with TRBJ1-2; D remains unclear. The CDR3 contains 13 residues. Germline CDR1 and CDR2: MGHDK and SYGVNS. With 3 bases removed from V and 8 bases from J, the gap between germline ends came to 13 bases. CDR3 coding DNA: TGTGCCAGCAGTGATCACCACCAAGGGGGCTACACCTTC. This codes for CASSDHHQGGYTF.

The rearrangement links TRBV28 to TRBJ1-4; tentative D call: TRBD1 (6 bases). V lost 6 bases and J 10 bases, leaving 21 bases between the germline ends. The CDR3 runs to 15 residues. Germline-derived CDR1 and CDR2 are MDHEN and SYDVKM. This CDR3 reads CASSSPGGGRGKLFF. The CDR3 DNA reads as TGTGCCAGCAGCTCACCGGGGGGGGGCCGTGGAAAACTGTTTTTT.

This rearrangement joins TRBV11-2 to TRBJ2-3; D possibly matches TRBD1 or TRBD2 (5 bases each). V lost 1 base to trimming and J lost 2 bases, with 13 bases between them. There are 16 residues in the CDR3. The germline CDR1 and CDR2 sequences are SGHAT and FQNNGV. CDR3 residues: CASSLVGAWDTDTQYF. The DNA of the CDR3 is TGTGCCAGCAGCTTAGTCGGGGCCTGGGACACAGATACGCAGTATTTT.

The V call is TRBV12-3 or TRBV12-4, the J call TRBJ2-2, with 7 bases lining up with TRBD2. Trimming removed 6 bases from V and 3 bases from J; junction bases left unmatched: 1. This CDR3 is built from 13 residues. CDR3 region: CASRGGYTGELFF. The CDR3, as DNA: TGTGCCAGCAGGGGGGGGTACACCGGGGAGCTGTTTTTT.

This clone was seen a handful of times. Here the CDR3 DNA reads TGTGCCAGCAGTAAAAGGTCTACGGAGAACACTGAAGCTTTCTTT. Its translation is CASSKRSTENTEAFF. The chain couples TRBV5-8 to TRBJ1-1; D gene ambiguous. CDR3 length equals 15 residues. The germline CDR1 and CDR2 sequences are SGHTS and YDEGEE. The V end lost 5 bases, the J end lost 1 base, and 15 bases lay between the germline ends. The full variable domain, with the rest looked up from reference TRBV5-8 and TRBJ1-1, is EAGVTQSPTHLIKTRGQQATLRCSPISGHTSVYWYQQALGLGLQFLLWYDEGEERNRGNFPPRFSGRQFPNYSSELNVNALELEDSALYLCASSKRSTENTEAFFGQGTRLTVV.

The V call is TRBV10-1, the J call TRBJ2-7, with TRBD2 matching over 11 bases. The CDR3 is 15 amino acids. Unmatched junction bases numbered 10, after V lost 6 bases and J lost 6 bases. The germline gives CDR1 WNHNN, CDR2 SYGVQD (reference sequence). This CDR3 is CASSALAGGPFEQYF. In nucleotides, the CDR3 is TGCGCCAGCAGCGCCTTAGCGGGAGGGCCGTTCGAGCAGTACTTC.

The chain links TRBV20-1 to TRBJ2-3, with TRBD2 identical over 11 bases. The V segment lost 3 bases and the J segment 3 bases; nucleotides outside the gene matches: 2. The CDR3 sequence is 14 residues long. The germline CDR1 and CDR2 sequences are DFQATT and SNEGSKA (reference sequence). DNA for the CDR3: TGCAGTGCTAGTGTAGCGGGAGGGACAGATACGCAGTATTTT. Its protein is CSASVAGGTDTQYF.